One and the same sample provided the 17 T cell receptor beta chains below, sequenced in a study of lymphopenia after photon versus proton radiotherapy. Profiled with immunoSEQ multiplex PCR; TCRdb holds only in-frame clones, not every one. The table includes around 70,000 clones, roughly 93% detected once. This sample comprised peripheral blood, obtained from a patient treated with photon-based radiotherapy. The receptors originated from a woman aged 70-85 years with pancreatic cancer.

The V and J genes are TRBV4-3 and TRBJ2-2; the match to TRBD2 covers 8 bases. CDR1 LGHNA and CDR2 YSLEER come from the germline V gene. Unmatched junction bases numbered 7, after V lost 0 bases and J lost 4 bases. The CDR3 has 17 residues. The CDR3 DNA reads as TGCGCCAGCAGCCAAGATATCGAGCGGGAGATCACCGGGGAGCTGTTTTTT. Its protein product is CASSQDIEREITGELFF.

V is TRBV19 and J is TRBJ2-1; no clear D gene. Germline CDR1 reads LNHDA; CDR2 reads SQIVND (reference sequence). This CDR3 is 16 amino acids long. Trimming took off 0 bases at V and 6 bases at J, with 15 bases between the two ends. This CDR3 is CASSIEAPLVPNEQFF. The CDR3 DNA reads TGTGCCAGTAGTATAGAGGCGCCCCTCGTGCCCAATGAGCAGTTCTTC.

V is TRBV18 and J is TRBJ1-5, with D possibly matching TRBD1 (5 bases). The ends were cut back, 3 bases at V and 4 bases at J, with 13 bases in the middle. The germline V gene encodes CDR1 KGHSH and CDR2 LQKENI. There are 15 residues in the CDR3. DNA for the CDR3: TGTGCCAGCTCACCCGGAGTGAGGGGAAATCAGCCCCAGCATTTT. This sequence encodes CASSPGVRGNQPQHF.

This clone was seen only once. The CDR3 coding sequence is TGTGCCAGCAGTGGACACTTGAACACTGAAGCTTTCTTT. This sequence encodes CASSGHLNTEAFF. J is TRBJ1-1 and V is TRBV28; a possible D gene is TRBD1 (5 bases). The CDR3 spans 13 residues. Trimming took off 5 bases at V and 0 bases at J, with 7 bases between the two ends. Germline V CDR1 and CDR2: MDHEN, SYDVKM.

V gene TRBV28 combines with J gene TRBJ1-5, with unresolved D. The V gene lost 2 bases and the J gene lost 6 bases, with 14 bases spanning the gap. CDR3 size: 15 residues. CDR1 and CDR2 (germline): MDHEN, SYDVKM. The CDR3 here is CASSLEGIPGQPQHF. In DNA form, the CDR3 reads TGTGCCAGCAGTTTAGAAGGGATCCCCGGTCAGCCCCAGCATTTT.

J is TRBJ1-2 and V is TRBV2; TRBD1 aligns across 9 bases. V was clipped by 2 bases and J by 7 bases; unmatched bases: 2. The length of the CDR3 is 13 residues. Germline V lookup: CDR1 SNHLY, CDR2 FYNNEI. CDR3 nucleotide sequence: TGTGCCAGCAGTGAAACAGGGGGCTTTGGCTACACCTTC. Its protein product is CASSETGGFGYTF.

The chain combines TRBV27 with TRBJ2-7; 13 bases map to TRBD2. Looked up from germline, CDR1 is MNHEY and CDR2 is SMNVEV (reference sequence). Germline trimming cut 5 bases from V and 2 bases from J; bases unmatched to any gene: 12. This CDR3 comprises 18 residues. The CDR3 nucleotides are TGTGCCAGCAGTCGCTCTGTGGGGACTAGCGGGATTGCCTACGAGCAGTACTTC. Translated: CASSRSVGTSGIAYEQYF.

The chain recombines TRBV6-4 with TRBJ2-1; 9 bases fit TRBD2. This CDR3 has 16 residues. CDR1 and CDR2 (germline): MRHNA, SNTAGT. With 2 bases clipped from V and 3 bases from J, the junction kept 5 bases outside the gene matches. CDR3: CASSDQRLAVYNEQFF. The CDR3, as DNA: TGTGCCAGCAGTGACCAAAGACTAGCGGTCTACAATGAGCAGTTCTTC.

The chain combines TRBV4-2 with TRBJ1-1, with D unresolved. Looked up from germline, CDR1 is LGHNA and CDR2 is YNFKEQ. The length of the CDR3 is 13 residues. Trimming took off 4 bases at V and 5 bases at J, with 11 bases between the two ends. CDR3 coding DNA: TGTGCCAGCAGCCCCGAAACGGAAACTGAAGCTTTCTTT. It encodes CASSPETETEAFF.

CDR3 DNA sequence: TGCAGTGCTAGACAAAACATTCAGTACTTC. This codes for CSARQNIQYF. This chain connects TRBV20-1 to TRBJ2-4; D uncertain. Trimming cost V 2 bases and J 5 bases, with 1 base left between them. This CDR3 comprises 10 residues. Germline V CDR1 and CDR2: DFQATT, SNEGSKA (reference sequence).

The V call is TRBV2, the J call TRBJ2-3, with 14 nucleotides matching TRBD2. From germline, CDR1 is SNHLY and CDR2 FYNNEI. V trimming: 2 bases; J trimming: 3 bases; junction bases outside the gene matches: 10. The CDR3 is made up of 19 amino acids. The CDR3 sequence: CASSENPGTSGGHTDTQYF. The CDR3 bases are TGTGCCAGCAGTGAAAACCCCGGGACTAGCGGGGGTCATACAGATACGCAGTATTTT.

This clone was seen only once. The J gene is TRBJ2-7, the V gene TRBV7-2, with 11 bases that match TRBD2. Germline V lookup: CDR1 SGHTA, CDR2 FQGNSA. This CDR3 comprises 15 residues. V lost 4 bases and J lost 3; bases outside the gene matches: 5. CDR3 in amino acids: CASSSTGTSGYEQYF. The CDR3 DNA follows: TGTGCCAGCAGCTCCACCGGGACTAGCGGCTACGAGCAGTACTTC.

The CDR3 coding sequence is TGTGCCAGCAGCGTAGCTCCGGGAACCCGCAATGAGCAGTTCTTC. The encoded protein is CASSVAPGTRNEQFF. The chain uses TRBV9 and TRBJ2-1, with D maybe TRBD2 (5 bases). Germline V gene data show CDR1 as SGDLS and CDR2 as YYNGEE. The CDR3 extends over 15 amino acids. Trimming removed 0 bases at V and 6 bases at J, with 13 bases between.

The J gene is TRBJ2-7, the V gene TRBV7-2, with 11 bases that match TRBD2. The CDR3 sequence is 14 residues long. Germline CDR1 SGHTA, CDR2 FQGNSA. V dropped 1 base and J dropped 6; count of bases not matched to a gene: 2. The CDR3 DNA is TGTGCCAGCAGCTTAGTCGGGACTAGCGGCGAGCAGTACTTC. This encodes CASSLVGTSGEQYF.

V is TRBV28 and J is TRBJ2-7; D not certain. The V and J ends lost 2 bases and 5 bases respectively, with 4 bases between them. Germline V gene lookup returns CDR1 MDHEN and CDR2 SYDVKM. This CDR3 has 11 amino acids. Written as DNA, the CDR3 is TGTGCCAGCAGTTTAATAGACGAGCAGTACTTC. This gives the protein CASSLIDEQYF.

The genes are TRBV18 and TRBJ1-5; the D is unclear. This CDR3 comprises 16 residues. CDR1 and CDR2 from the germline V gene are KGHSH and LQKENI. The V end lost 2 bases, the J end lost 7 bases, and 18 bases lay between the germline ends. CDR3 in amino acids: CASSPGPGAFGQPQHF. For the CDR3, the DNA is TGTGCCAGCTCACCAGGACCGGGAGCCTTCGGGCAGCCCCAGCATTTT.

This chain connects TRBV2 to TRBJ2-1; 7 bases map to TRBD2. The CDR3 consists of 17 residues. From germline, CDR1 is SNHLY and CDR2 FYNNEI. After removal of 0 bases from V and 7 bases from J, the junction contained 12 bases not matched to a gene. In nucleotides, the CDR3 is TGTGCCAGCAGTGAAGCTTTCAGCAGCGGGGCCTTAAATGAGCAGTTCTTC. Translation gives CASSEAFSSGALNEQFF.